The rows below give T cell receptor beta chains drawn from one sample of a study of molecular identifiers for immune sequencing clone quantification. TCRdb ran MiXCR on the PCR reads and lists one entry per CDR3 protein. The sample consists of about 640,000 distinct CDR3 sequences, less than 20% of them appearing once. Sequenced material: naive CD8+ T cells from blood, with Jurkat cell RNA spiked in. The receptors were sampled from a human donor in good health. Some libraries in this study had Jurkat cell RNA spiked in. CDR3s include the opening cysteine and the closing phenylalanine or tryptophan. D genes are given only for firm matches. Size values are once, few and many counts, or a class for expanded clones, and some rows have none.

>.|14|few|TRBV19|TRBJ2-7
CASKSKRGADEQYF
TGTGCCAGTAAATCAAAACGGGGGGCTGACGAGCAGTACTTC
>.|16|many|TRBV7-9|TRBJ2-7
CASSLAMGEKSYEQYF
TGTGCCAGCAGCTTAGCGATGGGGGAAAAGTCCTACGAGCAGTACTTC
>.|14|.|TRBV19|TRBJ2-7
CASSISQPSYEQYF
TGTGCCAGTAGTATTTCCCAGCCATCCTACGAGCAGTACTTC
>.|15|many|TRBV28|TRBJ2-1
CASSLEKSSYNEQFF
TGTGCCAGCAGCCTCGAGAAAAGCTCCTACAATGAGCAGTTCTTC
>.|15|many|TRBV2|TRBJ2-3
CASGPRASGTDTQYF
TGTGCCAGCGGCCCCAGGGCATCGGGCACAGATACGCAGTATTTT
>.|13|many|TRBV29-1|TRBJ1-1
CSGGGGGGTEAFF
TGCAGCGGGGGTGGGGGGGGTGGCACTGAAGCTTTCTTT
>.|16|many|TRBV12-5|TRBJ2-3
CASGSSGPMEADTQYF
TGTGCTAGTGGTTCCTCGGGACCCATGGAGGCAGATACGCAGTATTTT
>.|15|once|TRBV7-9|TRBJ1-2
CASSNGLLANYGYTF
TGTGCCAGCAGCAACGGATTATTGGCTAACTATGGCTACACCTTC
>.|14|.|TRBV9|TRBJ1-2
CASSPRNWEDGYTF
TGTGCCAGCAGCCCAAGAAACTGGGAGGATGGCTACACCTTC
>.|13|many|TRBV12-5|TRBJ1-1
CASGSELSSEAFF
TGTGCTAGCGGGTCCGAATTATCGAGTGAAGCTTTCTTT
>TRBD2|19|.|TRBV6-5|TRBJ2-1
CASSYSLGTSGRRHNEQFF
TGTGCCAGCAGTTACTCATTAGGGACTAGCGGGAGGCGCCACAATGAGCAGTTCTTC
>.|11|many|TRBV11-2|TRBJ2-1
CASRFSNEQFF
TGTGCCAGCAGGTTCTCTAATGAGCAGTTCTTC
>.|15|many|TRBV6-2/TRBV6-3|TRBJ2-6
CASSYSGSGANVLTF
TGTGCCAGCAGTTACTCCGGGTCTGGGGCCAACGTCCTGACTTTC
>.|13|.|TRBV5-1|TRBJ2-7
CASGFSPGYEQYF
TGCGCCAGCGGCTTCTCCCCGGGTTACGAGCAGTACTTC
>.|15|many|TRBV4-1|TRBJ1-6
CASSQVLDPLWPLHF
TGCGCCAGCAGCCAAGTATTAGACCCGTTATGGCCCCTCCACTTT
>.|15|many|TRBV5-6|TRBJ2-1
CASSLSGAAYNEQFF
TGTGCCAGCAGTCTCTCCGGAGCGGCCTACAATGAGCAGTTCTTC
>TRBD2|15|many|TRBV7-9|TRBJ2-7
CASSSRLAGEGEQYF
TGTGCCAGCAGCTCCCGACTAGCGGGAGAAGGCGAGCAGTACTTC
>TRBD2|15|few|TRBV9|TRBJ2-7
CASSVDTSGRYEQYF
TGTGCCAGCAGCGTAGATACTAGCGGGAGATACGAGCAGTACTTC
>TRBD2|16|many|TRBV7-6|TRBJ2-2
CASSSSGTSVTGELFF
TGTGCCAGCAGCTCGTCCGGGACTAGCGTTACCGGGGAGCTGTTTTTT
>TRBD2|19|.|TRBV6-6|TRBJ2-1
CASSFLQPLAGVAYSEQFF
TGTGCCAGCAGTTTTCTACAACCTTTAGCGGGGGTTGCCTACAGTGAGCAGTTCTTC
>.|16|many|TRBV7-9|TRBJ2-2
CASSTPGHANTGELFF
TGTGCCAGCAGCACCCCGGGACACGCGAACACCGGGGAGCTGTTTTTT
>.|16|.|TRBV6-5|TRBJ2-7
CASSYSRTGKYYEQYF
TGTGCCAGCAGTTACTCGAGGACGGGAAAATACTACGAGCAGTACTTC
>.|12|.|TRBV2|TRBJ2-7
CASKEFSYEQYF
TGTGCCAGCAAAGAATTTTCCTACGAGCAGTACTTC
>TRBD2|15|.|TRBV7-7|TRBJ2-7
CASTLRLGGTYEQYF
TGTGCTAGCACCCTGAGATTGGGGGGGACCTACGAGCAGTACTTC
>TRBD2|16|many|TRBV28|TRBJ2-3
CASSSPTSGGTDTQYF
TGTGCCAGCAGTTCCCCTACTAGCGGGGGCACAGATACGCAGTATTTT